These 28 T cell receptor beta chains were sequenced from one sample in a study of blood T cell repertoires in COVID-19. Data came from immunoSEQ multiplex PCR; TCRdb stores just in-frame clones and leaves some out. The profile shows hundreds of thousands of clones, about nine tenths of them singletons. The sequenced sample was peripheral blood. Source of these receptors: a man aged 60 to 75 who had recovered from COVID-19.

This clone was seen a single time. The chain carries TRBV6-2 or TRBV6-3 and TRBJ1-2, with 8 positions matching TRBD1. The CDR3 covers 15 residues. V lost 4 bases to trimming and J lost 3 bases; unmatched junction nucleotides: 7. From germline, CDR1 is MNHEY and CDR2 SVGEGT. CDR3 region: CASSSGDRTHYGYTF. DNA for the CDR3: TGTGCCAGCAGTTCCGGGGACAGGACACACTATGGCTACACCTTC.

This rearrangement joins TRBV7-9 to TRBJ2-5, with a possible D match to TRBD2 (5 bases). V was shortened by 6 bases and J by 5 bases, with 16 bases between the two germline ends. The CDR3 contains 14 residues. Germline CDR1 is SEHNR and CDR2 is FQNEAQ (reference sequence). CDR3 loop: CASSLMGVAETQYF. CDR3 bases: TGTGCCAGCAGTTTAATGGGAGTCGCGGAGACCCAGTACTTC. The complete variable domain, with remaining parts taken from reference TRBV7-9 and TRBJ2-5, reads DTGVSQNPRHKITKRGQNVTFRCDPISEHNRLYWYRQTLGQGPEFLTYFQNEAQLEKSRLLSDRFSAERPKGSFSTLEIQRTEQGDSAMYLCASSLMGVAETQYFGPGTRLLVL.

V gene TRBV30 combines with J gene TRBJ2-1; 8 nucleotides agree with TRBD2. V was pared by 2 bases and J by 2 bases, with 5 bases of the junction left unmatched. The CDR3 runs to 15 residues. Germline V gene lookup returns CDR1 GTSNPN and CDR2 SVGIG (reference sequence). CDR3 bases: TGTGCCTGGAGTAGACTAGCGAGAGCCTACAATGAGCAGTTCTTC. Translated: CAWSRLARAYNEQFF.

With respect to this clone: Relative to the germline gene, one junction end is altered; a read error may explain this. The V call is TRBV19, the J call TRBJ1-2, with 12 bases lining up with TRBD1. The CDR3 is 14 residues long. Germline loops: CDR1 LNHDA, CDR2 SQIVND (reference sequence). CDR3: CASSTTGDRGRIIF. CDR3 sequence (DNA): TGTGCCAGTAGTACAACGGGGGACAGGGGGCGCATAATCTTC.

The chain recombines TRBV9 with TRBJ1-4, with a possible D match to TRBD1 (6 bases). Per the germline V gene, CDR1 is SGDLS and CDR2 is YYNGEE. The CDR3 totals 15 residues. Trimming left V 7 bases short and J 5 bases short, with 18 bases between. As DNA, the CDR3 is TGTGCCAGCCTGTTACAGGGAAGAAGCAATGAAAAACTGTTTTTT. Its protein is CASLLQGRSNEKLFF.

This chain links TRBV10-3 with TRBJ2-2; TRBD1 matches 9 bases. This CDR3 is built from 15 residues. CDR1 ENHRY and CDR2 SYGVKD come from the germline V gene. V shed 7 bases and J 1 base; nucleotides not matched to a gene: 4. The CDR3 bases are TGTGCCATCAAAACAGGGGGCGTGAACACCGGGGAGCTGTTTTTT. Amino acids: CAIKTGGVNTGELFF.

The DNA of the CDR3 is TGTGCCAGCAGTGACTGGGAGGATACGCAGTATTTT. Its translation is CASSDWEDTQYF. V and J are TRBV28 and TRBJ2-3, with D possibly TRBD2 on 5 matching bases. The CDR3 is 12 residues long. Trimming cost V 5 bases and J 6 bases, with 9 bases left between them. In germline, CDR1 is MDHEN, CDR2 SYDVKM.

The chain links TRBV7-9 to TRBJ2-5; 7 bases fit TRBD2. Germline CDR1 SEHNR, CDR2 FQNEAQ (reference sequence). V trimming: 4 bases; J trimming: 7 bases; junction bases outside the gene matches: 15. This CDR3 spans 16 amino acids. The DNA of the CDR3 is TGTGCCAGCAGCTCGACCACGGCGGGGAGGGGTGGGACCCAGTACTTC. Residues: CASSSTTAGRGGTQYF.

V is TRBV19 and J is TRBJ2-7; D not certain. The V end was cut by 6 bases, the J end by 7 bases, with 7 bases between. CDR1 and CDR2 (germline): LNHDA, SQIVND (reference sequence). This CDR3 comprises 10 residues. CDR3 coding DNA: TGTGCCAGTAGGAGAGAAGAGCAGTACTTC. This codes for CASRREEQYF.

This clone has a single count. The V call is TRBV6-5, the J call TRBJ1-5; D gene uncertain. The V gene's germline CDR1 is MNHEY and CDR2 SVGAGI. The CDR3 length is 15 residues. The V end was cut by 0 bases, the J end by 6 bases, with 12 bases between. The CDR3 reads CASSYSSRGSQPQHF. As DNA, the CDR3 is TGTGCCAGCAGTTACTCGTCCCGGGGATCTCAGCCCCAGCATTTT.

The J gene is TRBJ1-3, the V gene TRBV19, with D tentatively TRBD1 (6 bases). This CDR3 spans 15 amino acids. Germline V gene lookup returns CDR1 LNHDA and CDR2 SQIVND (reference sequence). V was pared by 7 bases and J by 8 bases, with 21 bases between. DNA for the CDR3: TGTGCCAGTATCCCCCGGGCTGGACAGACATACACCATATATTTT. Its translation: CASIPRAGQTYTIYF. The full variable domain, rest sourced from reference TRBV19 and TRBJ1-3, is DGGITQSPKYLFRKEGQNVTLSCEQNLNHDAMYWYRQDPGQGLRLIYYSQIVNDFQKGDIAEGYSVSREKKESFPLTVTSAQKNPTAFYLCASIPRAGQTYTIYFGEGSWLTVV.

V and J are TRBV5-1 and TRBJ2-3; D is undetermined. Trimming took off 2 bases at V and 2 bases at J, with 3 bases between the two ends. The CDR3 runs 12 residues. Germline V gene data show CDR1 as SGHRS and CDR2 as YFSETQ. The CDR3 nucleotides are TGCGCCAGCAGCTTTAACACAGATACGCAGTATTTT. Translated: CASSFNTDTQYF. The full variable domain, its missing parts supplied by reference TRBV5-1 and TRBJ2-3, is KAGVTQTPRYLIKTRGQQVTLSCSPISGHRSVSWYQQTPGQGLQFLFEYFSETQRNKGNFPGRFSGRQFSNSRSEMNVSTLELGDSALYLCASSFNTDTQYFGPGTRLTVL.

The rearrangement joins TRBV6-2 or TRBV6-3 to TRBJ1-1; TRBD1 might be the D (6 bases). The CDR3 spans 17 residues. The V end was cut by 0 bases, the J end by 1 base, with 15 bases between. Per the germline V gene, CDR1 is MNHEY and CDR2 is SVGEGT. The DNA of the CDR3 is TGTGCCAGCAGTTACTCGAGGGCGGGGGCGAGGAACACTGAAGCTTTCTTT. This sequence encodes CASSYSRAGARNTEAFF.

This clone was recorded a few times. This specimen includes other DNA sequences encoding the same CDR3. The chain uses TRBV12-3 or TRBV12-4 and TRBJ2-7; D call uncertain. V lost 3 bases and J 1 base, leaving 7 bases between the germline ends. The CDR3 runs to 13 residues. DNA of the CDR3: TGTGCCAGCAGTTTTGGCCCATCCTACGAGCAGTACTTC. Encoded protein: CASSFGPSYEQYF.

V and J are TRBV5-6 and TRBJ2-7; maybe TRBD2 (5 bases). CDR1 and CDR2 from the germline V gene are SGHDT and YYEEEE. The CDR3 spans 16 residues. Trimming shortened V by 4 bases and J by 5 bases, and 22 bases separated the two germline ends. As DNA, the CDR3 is TGTGCCAGCAGCCTGAGGGCCGAGGGATTGAAAAACGAGCAGTACTTC. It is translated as CASSLRAEGLKNEQYF.

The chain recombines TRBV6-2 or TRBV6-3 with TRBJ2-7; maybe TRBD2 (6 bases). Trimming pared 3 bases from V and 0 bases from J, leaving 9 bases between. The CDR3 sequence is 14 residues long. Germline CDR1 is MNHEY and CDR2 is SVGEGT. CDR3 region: CASSYSSASYEQYF. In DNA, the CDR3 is TGTGCCAGCAGTTATTCTAGCGCCTCCTACGAGCAGTACTTC.

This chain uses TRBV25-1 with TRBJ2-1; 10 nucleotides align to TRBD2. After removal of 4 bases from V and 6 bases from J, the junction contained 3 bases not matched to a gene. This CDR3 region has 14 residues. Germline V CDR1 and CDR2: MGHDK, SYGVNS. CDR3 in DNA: TGTGCCAGCAGTGGACCTAGCGGGAGCAATGAGCAGTTCTTC. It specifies CASSGPSGSNEQFF. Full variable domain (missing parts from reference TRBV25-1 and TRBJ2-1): EADIYQTPRYLVIGTGKKITLECSQTMGHDKMYWYQQDPGMELHLIHYSYGVNSTEKGDLSSESTVSRIRTEHFPLTLESARPSHTSQYLCASSGPSGSNEQFFGPGTRLTVL.

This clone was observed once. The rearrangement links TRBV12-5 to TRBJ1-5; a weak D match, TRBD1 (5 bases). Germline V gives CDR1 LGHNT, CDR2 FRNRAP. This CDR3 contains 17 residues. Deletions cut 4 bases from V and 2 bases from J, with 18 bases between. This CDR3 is CASGSDSRGRGNQPQHF. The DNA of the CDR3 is TGTGCTAGTGGTTCCGACAGTAGGGGCCGGGGCAATCAGCCCCAGCATTTT.

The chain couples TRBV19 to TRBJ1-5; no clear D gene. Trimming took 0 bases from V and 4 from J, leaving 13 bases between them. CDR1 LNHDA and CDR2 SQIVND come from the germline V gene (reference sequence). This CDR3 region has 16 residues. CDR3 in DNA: TGTGCCAGTAGTATAGATCTATCAGGCTTTAATCAGCCCCAGCATTTT. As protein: CASSIDLSGFNQPQHF.

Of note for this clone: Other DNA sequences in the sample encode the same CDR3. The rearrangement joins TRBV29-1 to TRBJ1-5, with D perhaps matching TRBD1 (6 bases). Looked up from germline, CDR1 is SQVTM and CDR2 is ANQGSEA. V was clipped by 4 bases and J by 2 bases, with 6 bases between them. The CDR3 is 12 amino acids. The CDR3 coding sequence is TGCAGCGTTGGGACAGGCAATCAGCCCCAGCATTTT. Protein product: CSVGTGNQPQHF.

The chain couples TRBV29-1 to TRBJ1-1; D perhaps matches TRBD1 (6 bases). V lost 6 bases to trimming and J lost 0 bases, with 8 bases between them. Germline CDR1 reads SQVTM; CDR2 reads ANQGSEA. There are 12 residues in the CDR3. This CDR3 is CSVAGVNTEAFF. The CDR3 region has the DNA TGCAGCGTCGCAGGGGTGAACACTGAAGCTTTCTTT.

The CDR3 region has the DNA TGTGCCAGCAGAGAGGACAGGGCTAGCAATCAGCCCCAGCATTTT. It encodes CASREDRASNQPQHF. The rearrangement uses TRBV2 and TRBJ1-5, with 8 positions matching TRBD1. The germline gives CDR1 SNHLY, CDR2 FYNNEI. V lost 6 bases and J lost 0; bases outside the gene matches: 4. CDR3 length equals 15 residues.

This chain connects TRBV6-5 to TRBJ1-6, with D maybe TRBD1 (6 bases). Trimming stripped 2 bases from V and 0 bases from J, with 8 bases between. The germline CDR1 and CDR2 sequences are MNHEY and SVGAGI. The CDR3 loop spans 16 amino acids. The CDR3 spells CASSYGGASYNSPLHF. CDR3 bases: TGTGCCAGCAGTTACGGGGGGGCCTCCTATAATTCACCCCTCCACTTT.

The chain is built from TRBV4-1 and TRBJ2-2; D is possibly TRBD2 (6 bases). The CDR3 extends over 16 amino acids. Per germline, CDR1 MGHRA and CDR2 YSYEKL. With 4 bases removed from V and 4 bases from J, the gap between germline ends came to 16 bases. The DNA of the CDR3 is TGCGCCAGCAGCCGGCGGTCGGGAGTCGGCACCGGGGAGCTGTTTTTT. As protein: CASSRRSGVGTGELFF.

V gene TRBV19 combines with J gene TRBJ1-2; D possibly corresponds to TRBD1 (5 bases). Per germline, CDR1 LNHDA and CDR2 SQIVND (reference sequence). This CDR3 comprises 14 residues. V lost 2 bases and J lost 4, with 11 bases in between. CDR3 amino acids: CASSIPGTPYGYTF. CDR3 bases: TGTGCCAGTAGTATACCCGGGACTCCCTATGGCTACACCTTC.

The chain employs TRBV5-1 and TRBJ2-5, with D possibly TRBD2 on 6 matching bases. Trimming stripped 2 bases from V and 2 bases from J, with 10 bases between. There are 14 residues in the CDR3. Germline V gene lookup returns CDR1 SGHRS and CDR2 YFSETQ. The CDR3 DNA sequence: TGCGCCAGCAGCTTTCTGGCGGGGCAAGAGACCCAGTACTTC. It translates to CASSFLAGQETQYF.

The CDR3 bases are TGTGCCAGCAGCCGGGGGAGCCCCACCGGGTACAATGAGCAGTTCTTC. Its protein is CASSRGSPTGYNEQFF. This chain joins TRBV5-4 and TRBJ2-1, with a tentative D call TRBD2 (6 bases). Germline loops: CDR1 SGHNT, CDR2 YYREEE (reference sequence). This CDR3 has 16 residues. V shed 4 bases and J shed 4 bases, with 18 bases lying between them.

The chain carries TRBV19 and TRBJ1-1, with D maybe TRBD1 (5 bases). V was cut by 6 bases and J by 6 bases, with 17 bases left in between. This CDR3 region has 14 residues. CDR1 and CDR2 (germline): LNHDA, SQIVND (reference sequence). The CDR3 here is CASRTRARVAEAFF. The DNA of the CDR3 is TGTGCCAGTAGGACGCGTGCCAGGGTGGCTGAAGCTTTCTTT.